The present T cell receptor (beta chain) was sequenced within a study of cytomegalovirus exposure and HLA in healthy donors (dated by TCRdb to the late 2010s). About the study as a whole: An earlier analysis of under 600 of the donors reported about 290 Gb of sequence data and approximately 110 million unique TCR beta sequences from roughly 180 million T cells. Roughly 300 gigabases of sequencing data and about 92 million unique TCR sequences made up an early release that covered roughly 670 HLA-typed donors. The genetic ancestry cluster associated with self-reported Caucasian donors included about four fifths of the 398 genotyped donors. The study was designed to test whether signatures of past pathogen exposure could be identified by cataloging public T cell receptors. The study profiled the T cell repertoires of more than 500 subjects by immunosequencing and related them to cytomegalovirus serostatus. In addition to the first cohort of approximately 650 subjects, a separate validation cohort of over 90 different subjects was used. High-throughput TCR immunosequencing, statistical association of individual TCRs with disease status, and machine learning were combined to predict cytomegalovirus infection status. A later analysis re-analyzed previously published TCR beta repertoires from 600 to 850 donors and added high-resolution HLA genotyping to study TCR occurrence patterns. Rather than drawing on any new phenotypic data, the later analysis identified candidate immune exposures from TCR beta sequences and the way those sequences occurred across donors. An earlier analysis of 587 of the donors used high-throughput TCR beta sequencing to judge whether each TCR beta V gene segment behaved as functional or pseudogenic. Donor age, sex, ethnicity and CMV serostatus were collected together with the repertoire data. In a later genetic analysis, genome-wide SNP genotypes for about 55% of the roughly 670 donors were used, and that subset was treated as a discovery cohort. Every repertoire in the discovery cohort had been generated on one and the same sequencing platform. Class I and class II HLA loci were covered by the typing at four-digit resolution. Typing coverage differed by locus: A, B, C, DRB1 and DQB1 were typed in roughly 620-640 donors, DQA1 in around 500, DPA1 in approximately 610, and DPB1 in approximately 450. Several DR-DQ haplotypes were handled as single units for association and clustering, since linkage in the cohort was strong. Across approximately 400 genotyped donors of the cohort, an average of about 250,000 unique TCR beta nucleotide sequences per donor were sequenced, and about a sixth of those sequences were non-productive.

The cohort was made up of approximately 670 healthy bone marrow donors. All cohort members were sampled while nominally healthy, although unrecorded immune exposures were likely present. The donor tested CMV seronegative, placing the donor among the 350 to 400 seronegative members of the cohort. A peripheral blood sample was collected from each donor, and TCR beta sequencing was performed on peripheral blood mononuclear cells. Genomic DNA was extracted from the blood cell samples with the Qiagen DNeasy Blood Extraction Kit. Results and caveats for the whole study, not just this receptor: Most CMV-associated TCR beta chains appeared to be HLA-restricted in a later analysis, and the HLA associations seemed to be driven largely by CMV exposure. A later analysis associated about 16,000 TCR beta sequences with specific HLA alleles at a false discovery rate of 0.05. It was suggested by the authors that the approach could potentially be generalized to other disease states and immunological phenotypes. Because some donors lacked HLA typing at each locus, the association tests relied only on the typed subset. In a later genetic analysis, a missense DCLRE1C variant was associated with V-gene and J-gene trimming of TCR beta chains, and the association was replicated in an independent cohort. Some IMGT-functional V segments, including TRBV6-2 and TRBV6-3, could not be told apart with the 87-base-pair reads, so those segments were excluded. According to a later analysis, TCR association rates differed among HLA loci, with DRB1 alleles showing the most associated TCRs and HLA-C alleles showing the fewest. Assigning TCR associations to individual alleles was difficult when HLA alleles, especially DR and DQ, strongly co-occurred. A further reported finding was that TCR beta sequences accurately predicted the HLA-A and HLA-B alleles for most subjects in the first cohort. The classifier was reported to diagnose cytomegalovirus status with high specificity and sensitivity in both the original and validation cohorts. CMV serostatus was the only immune exposure information available for the cohort. According to a later genetic analysis, donors in an Asian-associated ancestry cluster had fewer N-insertions in productive TCRs than the approximately 670-donor mean. A later analysis found that HLA-associated TCR beta chains were more clonally expanded and had lower generation probabilities than equally common non-associated chains. This cohort had only TCR beta chains sequenced, and the lack of alpha or paired-chain data limited which features could be detected. Fewer than 20 rarely observed V segments, including chromosome 9 orphons, were excluded from the earlier analysis of 550 to 700 of the donors because counts were too low. An earlier analysis of some 560 of the donors showed that most TCR beta V segments appeared in productive rearrangements either about 87% or about 30% of the time, which broadly matched IMGT annotations. Roughly uniform sequencing depth across donors was assumed in presence/absence analyses, although this assumption may not hold. The study gave a list of more than 150 TCR beta chains associated with cytomegalovirus. According to a later analysis, parvovirus B19, influenza, CMV and Epstein-Barr virus appeared linked to several top co-occurrence clusters. Linkage disequilibrium might explain the correlated functional status among segregating V segments, but an unknown experimental factor could not be ruled out. Most TCR sequences were seen in very few donors, while some public TCRs were found in many individuals. A few of the identified cytomegalovirus-associated TCR beta chains were confirmed in vitro to be specific for cytomegalovirus antigens. The sequencing pipeline was judged likely to have produced a cluster of highly shared sequence variants as a technical artifact.

For this clone: The antigen it binds to is not known.

Library generation was performed with the immunoSEQ multiplex PCR assay. A mixture of 60 forward primers for TCR Vbeta segments and 13 reverse primers for TCR Jbeta segments was used in the multiplex PCR. A multiplex PCR assay on genomic DNA amplified the CDR3 region of rearranged TCR beta genes. On the Illumina HiSeq System, the amplified TCR beta libraries were sequenced as 87-base-pair reads. In the original analysis: A later analysis counted approximately 74 million unique TCR beta chains across the 550 to 750 repertoires, and roughly 11 million of these chains were shared by at least two donors. To remove PCR and sequencing errors, raw reads were error-corrected and collapsed into unique sequences using a nearest-neighbor algorithm that merged closely related sequences. CDR3 sequences were aligned to IMGT reference sequences to assign V, D and J gene segments. For a sequence to be retained, at least a six-nucleotide match to both a V gene segment and a J gene segment was required. Rearrangements were classified as productive when the CDR3 lacked stop codons and remained in frame with V and J, and all other rearrangements were classified as non-productive. Following IMGT convention, CDR3 was defined as the stretch from the second conserved V-encoded cysteine to the conserved J-encoded phenylalanine. The earlier analysis of some 540 of the donors excluded any sequence lacking an unambiguous match to a single V gene segment. In an earlier analysis of 587 of the donors, a V segment was called functional when productive rearrangements were above 56.7%, and segregating when the standard deviation between donors exceeded 5%. A statistical classification framework was built to diagnose cytomegalovirus status from the catalog of TCR beta chain sequences. In a later analysis, V and J genes were assigned by comparing TCR nucleotide sequences against IMGT/GENE-DB human TR gene sequences. Using the TCRdist pipeline, a later analysis assigned CDR3 sequences along with most-parsimonious VDJ recombination scenarios. In a later analysis, each TCR beta chain was defined by its CDR3 amino acid sequence together with its V-gene family, and reads without a unique V-gene family were excluded. A later analysis removed 592 highly shared, low-generation-probability nucleotide sequences to deal with suspected cross-contamination and a sequencing artifact. In a later analysis, a clonal expansion index was calculated for each public chain from normalized within-repertoire ranks of inferred template counts. A later analysis computed generation probabilities with a VDJ recombination model fitted to out-of-frame rearrangements, and checked the results against IGoR. A later analysis scored TCR-TCR, TCR-HLA and TCR-CMV co-occurrence with hypergeometric tests, applying a repertoire-size bias correction to TCR pairs. To estimate false discovery rates, a later analysis permuted the HLA or CMV assignments 20 times. In a later analysis, co-occurring TCRs were grouped with DBSCAN, and TCRdist sequence similarity was added when clustering was performed within HLA-allele-positive subsets. Co-occurrence clustering excluded repertoires with fewer than 30,000 or more than 120,000 public chains, plus five with anomalous nucleotide sharing. The table comes from immuneACCESS by way of TCRdb, which keeps in-frame sequences with V and J called. Part of the clones is missing from these tables; in studies checked, under half for an unresolved V gene and the rest for unknown reasons. Clonal size and the V and J genes are those of that table, whereas D and trimming came from the DNA. This sample's clone table shows about 130,000 clones. 2.2% of the sample comes from the top ten.

As encoded in the germline V gene, CDR1 is SGDLS while CDR2 is YYNGEE. The CDR3 spans 15 residues, from the cysteine through the phenylalanine. Only the CDR3 portion is preserved as DNA: 45 bases, with reading frame beginning at the first base. The germline V and J ends show losses of 3 bases and 0 bases respectively, and no gene match explains 0 bases of the junction. The sequence derives from a man between 35 and 55 years old in good health and CMV-seronegative. The V and J segments used are TRBV9 and TRBJ2-6, and 7 bases in between align with TRBD2. The sequenced material came from PBMCs. The bases read TGTGCCAGCAGCGCGGGGGGCTCTGGGGCCAACGTCCTGACTTTC. Its product reads: CASSAGGSGANVLTF.